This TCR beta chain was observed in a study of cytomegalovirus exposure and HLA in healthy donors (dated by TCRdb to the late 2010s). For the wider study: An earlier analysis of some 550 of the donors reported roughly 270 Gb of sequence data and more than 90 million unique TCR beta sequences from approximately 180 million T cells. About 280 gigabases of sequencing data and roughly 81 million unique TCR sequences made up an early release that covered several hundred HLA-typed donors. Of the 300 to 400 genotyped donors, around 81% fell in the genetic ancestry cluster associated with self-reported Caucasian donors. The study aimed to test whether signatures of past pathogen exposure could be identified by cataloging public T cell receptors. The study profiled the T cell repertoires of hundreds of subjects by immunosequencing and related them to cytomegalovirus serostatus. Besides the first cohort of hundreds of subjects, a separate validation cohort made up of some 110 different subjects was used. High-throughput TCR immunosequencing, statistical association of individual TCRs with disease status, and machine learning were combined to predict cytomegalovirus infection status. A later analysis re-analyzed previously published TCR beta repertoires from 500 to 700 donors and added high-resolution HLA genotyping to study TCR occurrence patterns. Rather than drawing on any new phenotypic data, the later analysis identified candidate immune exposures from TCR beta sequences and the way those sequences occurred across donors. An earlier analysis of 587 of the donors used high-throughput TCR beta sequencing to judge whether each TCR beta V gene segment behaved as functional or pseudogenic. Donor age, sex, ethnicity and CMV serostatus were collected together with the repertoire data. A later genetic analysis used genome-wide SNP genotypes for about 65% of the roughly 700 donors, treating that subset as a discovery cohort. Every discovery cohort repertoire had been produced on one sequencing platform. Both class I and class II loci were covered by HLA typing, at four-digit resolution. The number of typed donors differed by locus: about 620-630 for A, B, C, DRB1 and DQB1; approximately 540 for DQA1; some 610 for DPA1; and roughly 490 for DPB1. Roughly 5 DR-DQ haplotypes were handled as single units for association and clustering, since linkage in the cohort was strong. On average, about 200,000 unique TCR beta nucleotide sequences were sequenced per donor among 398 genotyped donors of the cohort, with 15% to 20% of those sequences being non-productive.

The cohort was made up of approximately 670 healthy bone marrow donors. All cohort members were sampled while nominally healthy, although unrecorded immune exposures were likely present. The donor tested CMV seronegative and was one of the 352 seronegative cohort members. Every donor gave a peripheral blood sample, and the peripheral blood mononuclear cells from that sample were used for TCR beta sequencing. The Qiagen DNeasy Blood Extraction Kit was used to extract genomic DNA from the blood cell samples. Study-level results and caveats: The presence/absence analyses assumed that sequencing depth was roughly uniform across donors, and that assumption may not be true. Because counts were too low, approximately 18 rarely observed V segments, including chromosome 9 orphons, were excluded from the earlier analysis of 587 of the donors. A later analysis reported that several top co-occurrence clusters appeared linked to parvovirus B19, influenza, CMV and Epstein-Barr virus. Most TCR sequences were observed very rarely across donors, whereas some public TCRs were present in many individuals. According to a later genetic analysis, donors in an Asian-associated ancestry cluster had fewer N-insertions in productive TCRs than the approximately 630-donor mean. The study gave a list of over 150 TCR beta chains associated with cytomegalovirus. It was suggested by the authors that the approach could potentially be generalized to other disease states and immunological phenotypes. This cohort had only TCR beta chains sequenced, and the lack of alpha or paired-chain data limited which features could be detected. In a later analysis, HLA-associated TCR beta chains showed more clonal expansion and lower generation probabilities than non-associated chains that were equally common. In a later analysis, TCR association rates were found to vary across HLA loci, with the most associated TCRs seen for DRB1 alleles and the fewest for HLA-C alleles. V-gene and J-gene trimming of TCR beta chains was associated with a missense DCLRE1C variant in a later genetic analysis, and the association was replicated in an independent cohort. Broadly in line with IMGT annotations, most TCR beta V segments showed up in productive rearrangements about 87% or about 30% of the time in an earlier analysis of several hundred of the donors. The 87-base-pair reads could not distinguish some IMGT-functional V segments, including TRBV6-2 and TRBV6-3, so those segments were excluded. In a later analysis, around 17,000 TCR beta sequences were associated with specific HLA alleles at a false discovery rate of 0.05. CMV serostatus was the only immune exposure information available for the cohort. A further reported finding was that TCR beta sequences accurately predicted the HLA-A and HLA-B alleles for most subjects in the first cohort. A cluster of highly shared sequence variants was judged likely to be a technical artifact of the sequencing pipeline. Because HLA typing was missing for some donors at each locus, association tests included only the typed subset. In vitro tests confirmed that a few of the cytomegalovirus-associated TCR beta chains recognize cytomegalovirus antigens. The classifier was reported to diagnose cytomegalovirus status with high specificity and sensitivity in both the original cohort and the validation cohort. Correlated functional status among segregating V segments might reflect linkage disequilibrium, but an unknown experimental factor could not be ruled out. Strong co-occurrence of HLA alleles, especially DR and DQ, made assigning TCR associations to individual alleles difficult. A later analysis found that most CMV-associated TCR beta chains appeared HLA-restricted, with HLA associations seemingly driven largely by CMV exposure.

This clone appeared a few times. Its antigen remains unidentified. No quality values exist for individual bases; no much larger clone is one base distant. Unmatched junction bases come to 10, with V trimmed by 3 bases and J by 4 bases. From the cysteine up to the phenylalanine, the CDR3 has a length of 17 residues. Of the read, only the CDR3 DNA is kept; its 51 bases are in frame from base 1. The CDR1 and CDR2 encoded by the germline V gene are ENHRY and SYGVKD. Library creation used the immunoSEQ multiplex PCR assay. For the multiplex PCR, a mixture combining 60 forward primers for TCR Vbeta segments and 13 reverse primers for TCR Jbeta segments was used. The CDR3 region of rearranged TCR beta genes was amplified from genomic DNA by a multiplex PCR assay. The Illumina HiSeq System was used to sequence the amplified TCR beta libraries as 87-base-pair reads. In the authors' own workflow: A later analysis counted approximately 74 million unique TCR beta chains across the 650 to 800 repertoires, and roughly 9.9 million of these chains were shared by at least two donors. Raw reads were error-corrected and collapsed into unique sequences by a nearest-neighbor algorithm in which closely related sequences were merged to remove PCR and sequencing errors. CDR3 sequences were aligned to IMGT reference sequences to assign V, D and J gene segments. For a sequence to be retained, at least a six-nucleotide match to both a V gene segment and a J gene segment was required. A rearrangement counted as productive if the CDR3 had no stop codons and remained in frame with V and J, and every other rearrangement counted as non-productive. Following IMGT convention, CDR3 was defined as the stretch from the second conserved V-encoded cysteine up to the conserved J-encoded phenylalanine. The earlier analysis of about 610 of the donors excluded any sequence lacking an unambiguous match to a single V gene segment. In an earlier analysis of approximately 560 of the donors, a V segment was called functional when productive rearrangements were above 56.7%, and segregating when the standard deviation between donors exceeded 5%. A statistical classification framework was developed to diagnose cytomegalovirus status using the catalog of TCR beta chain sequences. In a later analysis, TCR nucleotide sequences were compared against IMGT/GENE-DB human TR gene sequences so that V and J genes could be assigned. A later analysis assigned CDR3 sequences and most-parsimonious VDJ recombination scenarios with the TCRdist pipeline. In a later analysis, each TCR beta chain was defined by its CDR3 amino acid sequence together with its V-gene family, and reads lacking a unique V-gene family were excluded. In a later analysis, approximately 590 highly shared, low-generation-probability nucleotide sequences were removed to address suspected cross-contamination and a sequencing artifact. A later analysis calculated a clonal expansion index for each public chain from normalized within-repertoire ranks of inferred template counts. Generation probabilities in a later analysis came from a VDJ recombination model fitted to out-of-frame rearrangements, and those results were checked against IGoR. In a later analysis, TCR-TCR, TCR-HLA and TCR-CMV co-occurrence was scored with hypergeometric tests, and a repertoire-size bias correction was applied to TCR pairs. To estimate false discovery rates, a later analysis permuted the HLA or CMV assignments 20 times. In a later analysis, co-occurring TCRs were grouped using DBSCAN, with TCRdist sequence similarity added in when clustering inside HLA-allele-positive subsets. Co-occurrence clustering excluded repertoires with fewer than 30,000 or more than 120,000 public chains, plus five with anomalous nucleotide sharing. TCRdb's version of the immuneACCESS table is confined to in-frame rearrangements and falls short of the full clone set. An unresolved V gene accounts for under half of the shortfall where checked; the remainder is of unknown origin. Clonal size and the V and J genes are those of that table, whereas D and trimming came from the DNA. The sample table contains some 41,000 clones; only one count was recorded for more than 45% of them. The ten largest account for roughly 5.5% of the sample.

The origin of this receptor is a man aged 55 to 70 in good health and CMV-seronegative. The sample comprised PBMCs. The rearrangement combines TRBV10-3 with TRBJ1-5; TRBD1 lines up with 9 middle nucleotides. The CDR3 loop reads CAISESSGQGRNQPQHF. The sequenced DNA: TGTGCCATCAGTGAATCGTCCGGACAGGGGAGAAATCAGCCCCAGCATTTT.